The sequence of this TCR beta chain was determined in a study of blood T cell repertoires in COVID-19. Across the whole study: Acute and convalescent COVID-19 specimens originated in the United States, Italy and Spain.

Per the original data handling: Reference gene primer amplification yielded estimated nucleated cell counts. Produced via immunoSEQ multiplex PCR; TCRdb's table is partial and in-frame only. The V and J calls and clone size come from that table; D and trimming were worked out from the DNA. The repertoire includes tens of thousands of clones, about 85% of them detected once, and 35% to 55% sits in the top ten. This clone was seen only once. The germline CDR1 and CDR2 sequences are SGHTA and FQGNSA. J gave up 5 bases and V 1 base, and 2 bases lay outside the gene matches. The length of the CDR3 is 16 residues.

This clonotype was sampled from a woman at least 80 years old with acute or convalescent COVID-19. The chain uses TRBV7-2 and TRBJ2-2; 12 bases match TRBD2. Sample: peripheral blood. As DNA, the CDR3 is TGTGCCAGCAGCTTAGTTCTAGCGGGGGGGACCGGGGAGCTGTTTTTT. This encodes CASSLVLAGGTGELFF.